The rows below give T cell receptor beta chains drawn from one sample of a study of cytomegalovirus exposure and HLA in healthy donors. The table came from immunoSEQ multiplex PCR; TCRdb's copy has only in-frame clones and leaves some out. Here the sample spans 75,000 to 90,000 clones, more than 50% being singletons. The sequencing input was PBMCs. The receptors originated from a woman aged 40 to 50 in good health and CMV-seropositive. CDR3s include the opening cysteine and the closing phenylalanine or tryptophan. D genes are given only for firm matches. Not all rows give a size; the values are once, few, many and, for expanded clones, a class.

cdr3_nt: TGCGCCAGCAGCCCGAGACTAGCGGGAGGGAATGAGCAGTTCTTC
cdr3_aa: CASSPRLAGGNEQFF
j_call: TRBJ2-1
clone_size: NA
v_call: TRBV4-1
d_call: TRBD2

cdr3_nt: TGTGCCAGCAGCGTAGCGAATGAGCAGTTCTTC
cdr3_aa: CASSVANEQFF
j_call: TRBJ2-1
clone_size: NA
v_call: TRBV9
d_call: NA

cdr3_nt: TGTGCCAGCAGCCAAGAAGGCGGGAGTGGTGAGCAGTACTTC
cdr3_aa: CASSQEGGSGEQYF
j_call: TRBJ2-7
clone_size: NA
v_call: TRBV4-2
d_call: TRBD2

cdr3_nt: TGTGCCTGGAGTGTACGGGGAAATCAGCCCCAGCATTTT
cdr3_aa: CAWSVRGNQPQHF
j_call: TRBJ1-5
clone_size: NA
v_call: TRBV30
d_call: NA

cdr3_nt: TGCAGCGTTGAAGATAAGCGGACAGATGAAGCTTTCTTT
cdr3_aa: CSVEDKRTDEAFF
j_call: TRBJ1-1
clone_size: few
v_call: TRBV29-1
d_call: NA

cdr3_nt: TGTGCCAGCAGCCCCTCCCCAGGCTCGGGACAGCAGTCCTACGAGCAGTACTTC
cdr3_aa: CASSPSPGSGQQSYEQYF
j_call: TRBJ2-7
clone_size: NA
v_call: TRBV7-3
d_call: TRBD1

cdr3_nt: TGTGCCAGCAACAGGGGGCGGGAGTACACTGAAGCTTTCTTT
cdr3_aa: CASNRGREYTEAFF
j_call: TRBJ1-1
clone_size: NA
v_call: TRBV5-8
d_call: TRBD1

cdr3_nt: TGTGCCAGCAGCTTGGGAGCAGGGGGCAATCAGCCCCAGCATTTT
cdr3_aa: CASSLGAGGNQPQHF
j_call: TRBJ1-5
clone_size: NA
v_call: TRBV5-6
d_call: NA

cdr3_nt: TGTGCCAGCAGCGCACCAGGTTCCCCGAACACTGAAGCTTTCTTT
cdr3_aa: CASSAPGSPNTEAFF
j_call: TRBJ1-1
clone_size: NA
v_call: TRBV28
d_call: NA

cdr3_nt: TGTGCCAGCAGTTACTCGAACAGGGGTAACACTGAAGCTTTCTTT
cdr3_aa: CASSYSNRGNTEAFF
j_call: TRBJ1-1
clone_size: NA
v_call: TRBV6-5
d_call: TRBD1

cdr3_nt: TGTGCCAGCAGCCCTACCCGGACAGAGGGCGGCTACACCTTC
cdr3_aa: CASSPTRTEGGYTF
j_call: TRBJ1-2
clone_size: NA
v_call: TRBV7-9
d_call: NA

cdr3_nt: TGTGCCAGCAGCTTAGTCCCTGACAGCTATGGCTACACCTTC
cdr3_aa: CASSLVPDSYGYTF
j_call: TRBJ1-2
clone_size: NA
v_call: TRBV7-9
d_call: NA

cdr3_nt: TGTGCCAGCAGCCCTTACGGGGGCGGGGGTACTGAAGCTTTCTTT
cdr3_aa: CASSPYGGGGTEAFF
j_call: TRBJ1-1
clone_size: NA
v_call: TRBV9
d_call: NA

cdr3_nt: TGTGCCAGCAGCACCCGACAGGGGGCGATACAGAACACTGAAGCTTTCTTT
cdr3_aa: CASSTRQGAIQNTEAFF
j_call: TRBJ1-1
clone_size: once
v_call: TRBV7-8
d_call: TRBD1

cdr3_nt: TGTGCCAGCAGCCAAGAGGGACAGGATCTTCAGCCCCAGCATTTT
cdr3_aa: CASSQEGQDLQPQHF
j_call: TRBJ1-5
clone_size: once
v_call: TRBV4-2
d_call: TRBD1

cdr3_nt: TGTGCCAGCAGCGCGCTACAGGGCTACGAGCAGTACTTC
cdr3_aa: CASSALQGYEQYF
j_call: TRBJ2-7
clone_size: NA
v_call: TRBV21-1
d_call: NA

cdr3_nt: TGTGCCAGTCGCAGAAGGGCGCTGGGGGACAAAGGTTCAACTAATGAAAAACTGTTTTTT
cdr3_aa: CASRRRALGDKGSTNEKLFF
j_call: TRBJ1-4
clone_size: NA
v_call: TRBV19
d_call: NA

cdr3_nt: TGTGCCAGCAGGGGACAGGGGGCCTACGAGCAGTACTTC
cdr3_aa: CASRGQGAYEQYF
j_call: TRBJ2-7
clone_size: NA
v_call: TRBV6-5
d_call: TRBD1

cdr3_nt: TGTGCCAGCAGCTCAGGGGGTTGGGCAGGAGAGGATTCTCGAGAGACCCAGTACTTC
cdr3_aa: CASSSGGWAGEDSRETQYF
j_call: TRBJ2-5
clone_size: NA
v_call: TRBV7-2
d_call: TRBD1

cdr3_nt: TGTGCCAGCAGGGACAGCTTCTGGAATTCACCCCTCCACTTT
cdr3_aa: CASRDSFWNSPLHF
j_call: TRBJ1-6
clone_size: NA
v_call: TRBV2
d_call: NA

cdr3_nt: TGTGCCAGCAGCTCCACAGGGGTCCACACTGAAGCTTTCTTT
cdr3_aa: CASSSTGVHTEAFF
j_call: TRBJ1-1
clone_size: once
v_call: TRBV7-2
d_call: TRBD1

cdr3_nt: TGTGCCAGCAGCCAAGAATTCCGGACAGGCGTACCAGGGGACACTGAAGCTTTCTTT
cdr3_aa: CASSQEFRTGVPGDTEAFF
j_call: TRBJ1-1
clone_size: few
v_call: TRBV4-2
d_call: TRBD1

cdr3_nt: TGTGCCAGCAGTTATAACAAAAAAGAGACCCAGTACTTC
cdr3_aa: CASSYNKKETQYF
j_call: TRBJ2-5
clone_size: NA
v_call: TRBV6-5
d_call: NA

cdr3_nt: TGTGCCTGGAGTGGCCCGGGACATCTGTCCGATTCACCCCTCCACTTT
cdr3_aa: CAWSGPGHLSDSPLHF
j_call: TRBJ1-6
clone_size: NA
v_call: TRBV30
d_call: NA

cdr3_nt: TGTGCCGCCATTCGGGGAGGTGGGGTGAGCACTGAAGCTTTCTTT
cdr3_aa: CAAIRGGGVSTEAFF
j_call: TRBJ1-1
clone_size: NA
v_call: TRBV28
d_call: NA

cdr3_nt: TGCGCCAGCAGCCAAGTGAGAGGGACTAGTTTGGGCGAGCAGTACTTC
cdr3_aa: CASSQVRGTSLGEQYF
j_call: TRBJ2-7
clone_size: NA
v_call: TRBV4-3
d_call: TRBD2

cdr3_nt: TGTGCCAGTAGTGTTCGTCAGGGGACAGGGGGCTTAGGACAGCCCCAGCATTTT
cdr3_aa: CASSVRQGTGGLGQPQHF
j_call: TRBJ1-5
clone_size: few
v_call: TRBV19
d_call: TRBD1

cdr3_nt: TGCGCCAGCAGCGAACTAGCGGGAGTATCCAAGGGCACCGGGGAGCTGTTTTTT
cdr3_aa: CASSELAGVSKGTGELFF
j_call: TRBJ2-2
clone_size: NA
v_call: TRBV4-1
d_call: TRBD2

cdr3_nt: TGTGCCAGCAGCCCCCGGGGTAGCGGGAGCCCCTACAATGAGCAGTTCTTC
cdr3_aa: CASSPRGSGSPYNEQFF
j_call: TRBJ2-1
clone_size: NA
v_call: TRBV5-6
d_call: TRBD2

cdr3_nt: TGTGCCAGCAGCCAAGATAGTTCAGCGGCCTACGAGCAGTACTTC
cdr3_aa: CASSQDSSAAYEQYF
j_call: TRBJ2-7
clone_size: NA
v_call: TRBV4-2
d_call: NA

cdr3_nt: TGTGCCAGCAGCTTTACACTCAATCCAAGCAGGGCTGCTAATGAAAAACTGTTTTTT
cdr3_aa: CASSFTLNPSRAANEKLFF
j_call: TRBJ1-4
clone_size: NA
v_call: TRBV5-5
d_call: NA

cdr3_nt: TGTGCCAGCAGTTTATCCAGAGGGCCCTACGAGCAGTACTTC
cdr3_aa: CASSLSRGPYEQYF
j_call: TRBJ2-7
clone_size: NA
v_call: TRBV27
d_call: NA

cdr3_nt: TGTGCCAGCAGCTTAGCATCGGGCAAAAACATTCAGTACTTC
cdr3_aa: CASSLASGKNIQYF
j_call: TRBJ2-4
clone_size: NA
v_call: TRBV7-2
d_call: NA

cdr3_nt: TGTGCCAGCTCTCCGAGCGCTGTGGACACTGAAGCTTTCTTT
cdr3_aa: CASSPSAVDTEAFF
j_call: TRBJ1-1
clone_size: NA
v_call: TRBV18
d_call: NA

cdr3_nt: TGCGCCAGCAGTGGACCGGGACTAGCGGACAATGAGCAGTTCTTC
cdr3_aa: CASSGPGLADNEQFF
j_call: TRBJ2-1
clone_size: NA
v_call: TRBV10-2
d_call: TRBD2

cdr3_nt: TGTGCCAGCACCCCCCGCGGCGGGCCCCAGGGGGAGCAGTACTTC
cdr3_aa: CASTPRGGPQGEQYF
j_call: TRBJ2-7
clone_size: NA
v_call: TRBV7-8
d_call: NA

cdr3_nt: TGTGCCAGCAGCCTGGGCGGACAGGGGGCCTACGAGCAGTACTTC
cdr3_aa: CASSLGGQGAYEQYF
j_call: TRBJ2-7
clone_size: NA
v_call: TRBV5-4
d_call: TRBD1

cdr3_nt: TGTGCCAGCAGTTCACGACTAGCGGGAGGGCCCGCCTACGAGCAGTACTTC
cdr3_aa: CASSSRLAGGPAYEQYF
j_call: TRBJ2-7
clone_size: NA
v_call: TRBV28
d_call: TRBD2

cdr3_nt: TGTGGGGCAGTGAAAATTCAAGAGACCCAGTACTTC
cdr3_aa: CGAVKIQETQYF
j_call: TRBJ2-5
clone_size: NA
v_call: TRBV21-1
d_call: NA

cdr3_nt: TGTGCCAGCAGCTTCTCGGGGGGGGATACGCAGTATTTT
cdr3_aa: CASSFSGGDTQYF
j_call: TRBJ2-3
clone_size: NA
v_call: TRBV5-8
d_call: TRBD2

cdr3_nt: TGTGCCAGTTCCACTAGCGGGAGGACCTACGAGCAGTACTTC
cdr3_aa: CASSTSGRTYEQYF
j_call: TRBJ2-7
clone_size: NA
v_call: TRBV28
d_call: TRBD2

cdr3_nt: TGTGCCAGCAGTGAAAGATTCAGGTCCTACGAGCAGTACTTC
cdr3_aa: CASSERFRSYEQYF
j_call: TRBJ2-7
clone_size: NA
v_call: TRBV2
d_call: NA

cdr3_nt: TGTGCCAGCAGCGCGACCAGGGGGCGAGAAGCTTTCTTT
cdr3_aa: CASSATRGREAFF
j_call: TRBJ1-1
clone_size: once
v_call: TRBV7-8
d_call: TRBD1

cdr3_nt: TGTGCCAGTGGAGGGGGCGTGAACACCGGGGAGCTGTTTTTT
cdr3_aa: CASGGGVNTGELFF
j_call: TRBJ2-2
clone_size: once
v_call: TRBV11-2
d_call: NA

cdr3_nt: TGCGCCAGCAGTGAGTCGAGGACTAGCGGGAGAGATGCGGCCGGGGAGCTGTTTTTT
cdr3_aa: CASSESRTSGRDAAGELFF
j_call: TRBJ2-2
clone_size: NA
v_call: TRBV10-2
d_call: TRBD2